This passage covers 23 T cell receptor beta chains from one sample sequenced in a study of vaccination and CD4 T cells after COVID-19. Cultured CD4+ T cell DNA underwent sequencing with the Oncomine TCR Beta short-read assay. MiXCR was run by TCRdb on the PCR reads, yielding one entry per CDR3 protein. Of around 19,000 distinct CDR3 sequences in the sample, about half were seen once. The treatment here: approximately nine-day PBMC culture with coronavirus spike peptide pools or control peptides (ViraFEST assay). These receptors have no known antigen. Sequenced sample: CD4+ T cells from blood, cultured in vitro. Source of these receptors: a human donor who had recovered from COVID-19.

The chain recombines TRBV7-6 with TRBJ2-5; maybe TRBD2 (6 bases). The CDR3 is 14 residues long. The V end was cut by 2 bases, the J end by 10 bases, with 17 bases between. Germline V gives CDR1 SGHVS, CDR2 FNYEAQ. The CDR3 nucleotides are TGTGCCAGCAGCTTATCGGGGGAAAGCTCCAGCCAGTACTTC. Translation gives CASSLSGESSSQYF.

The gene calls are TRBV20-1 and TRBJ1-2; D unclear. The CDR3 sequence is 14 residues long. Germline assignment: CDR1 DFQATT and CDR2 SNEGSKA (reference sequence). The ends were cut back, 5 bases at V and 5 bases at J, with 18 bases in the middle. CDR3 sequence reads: CSAAPADYMYGYTF. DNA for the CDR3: TGCAGTGCTGCGCCTGCGGACTACATGTATGGCTACACCTTC.

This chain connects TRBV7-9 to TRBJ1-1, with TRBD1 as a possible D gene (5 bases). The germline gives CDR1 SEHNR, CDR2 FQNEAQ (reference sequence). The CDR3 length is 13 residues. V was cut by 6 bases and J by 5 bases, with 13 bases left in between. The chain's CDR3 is CASREQERTEAFF. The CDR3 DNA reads TGTGCCAGCAGGGAACAGGAGAGGACTGAAGCTTTCTTT.

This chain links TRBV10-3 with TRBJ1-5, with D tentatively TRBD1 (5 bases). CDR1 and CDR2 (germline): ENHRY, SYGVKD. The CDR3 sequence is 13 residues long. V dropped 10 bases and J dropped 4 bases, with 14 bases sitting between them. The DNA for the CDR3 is TGTGCCACCAAGGGCAGGGAGAATCAGCCCCAGCATTTT. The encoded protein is CATKGRENQPQHF.

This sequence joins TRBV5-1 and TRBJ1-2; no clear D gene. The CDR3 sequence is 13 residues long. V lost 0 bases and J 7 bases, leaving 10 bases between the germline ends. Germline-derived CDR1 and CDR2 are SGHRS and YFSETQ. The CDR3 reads CASSLDGFSGYTF. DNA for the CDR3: TGCGCCAGCAGCTTGGATGGGTTCTCTGGCTACACCTTC.

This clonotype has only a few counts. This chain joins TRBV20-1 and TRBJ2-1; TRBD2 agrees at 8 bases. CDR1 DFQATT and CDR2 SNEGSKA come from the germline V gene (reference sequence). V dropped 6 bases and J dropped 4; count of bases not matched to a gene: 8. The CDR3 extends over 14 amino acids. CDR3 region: CSAQTSGAYNEQFF. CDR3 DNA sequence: TGCAGTGCCCAAACTAGCGGAGCTTACAATGAGCAGTTCTTC.

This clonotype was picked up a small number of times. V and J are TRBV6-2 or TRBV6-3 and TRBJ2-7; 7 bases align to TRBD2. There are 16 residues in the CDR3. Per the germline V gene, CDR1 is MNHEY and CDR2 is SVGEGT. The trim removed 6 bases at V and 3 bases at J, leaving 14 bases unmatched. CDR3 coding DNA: TGTGCCAGCAGCCACCGGAGTGCGGGAGTTATCTACGAGCAGTACTTC. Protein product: CASSHRSAGVIYEQYF.

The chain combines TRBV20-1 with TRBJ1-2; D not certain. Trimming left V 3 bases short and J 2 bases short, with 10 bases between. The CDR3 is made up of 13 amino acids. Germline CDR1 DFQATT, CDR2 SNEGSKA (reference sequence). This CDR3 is CSASYAGNYGYTF. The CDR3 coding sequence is TGCAGTGCTAGCTACGCGGGGAACTATGGCTACACCTTC.

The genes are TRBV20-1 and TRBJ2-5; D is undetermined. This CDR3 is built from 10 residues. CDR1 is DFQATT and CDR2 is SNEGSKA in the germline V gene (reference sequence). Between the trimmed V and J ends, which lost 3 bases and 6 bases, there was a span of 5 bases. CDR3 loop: CSARKKTQYF. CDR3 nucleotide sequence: TGCAGTGCTAGGAAGAAGACCCAGTACTTC.

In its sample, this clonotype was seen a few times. CDR3 sequence (DNA): TGTGCCAGCAGCTTCCACAGGGGATCCTACGAGCAGTACTTC. Protein sequence: CASSFHRGSYEQYF. V usage is TRBV7-2 and J usage is TRBJ2-7; 7 bases align to TRBD1. Germline-derived CDR1 and CDR2 are SGHTA and FQGNSA. V was clipped by 3 bases and J by 1 base; unmatched bases: 3. The CDR3 sequence is 14 residues long. Looking up the rest from reference TRBV7-2 and TRBJ2-7 gives the full variable domain: GAGVSQSPSNKVTEKGKDVELRCDPISGHTALYWYRQSLGQGLEFLIYFQGNSAPDKSGLPSDRFSAERTGGSVSTLTIQRTQQEDSAVYLCASSFHRGSYEQYFGPGTRLTVT.

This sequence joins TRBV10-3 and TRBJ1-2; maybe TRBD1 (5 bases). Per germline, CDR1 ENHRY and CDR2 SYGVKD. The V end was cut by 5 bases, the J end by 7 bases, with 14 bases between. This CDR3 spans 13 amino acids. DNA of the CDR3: TGTGCCATCAGTCAGGGACCGGTAGTTGGCTACACCTTC. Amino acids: CAISQGPVVGYTF.

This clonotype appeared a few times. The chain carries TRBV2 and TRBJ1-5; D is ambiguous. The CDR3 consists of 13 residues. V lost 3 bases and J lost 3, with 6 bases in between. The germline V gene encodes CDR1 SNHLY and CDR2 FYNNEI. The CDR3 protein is CASSDMSNQPQHF. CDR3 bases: TGTGCCAGCAGTGACATGTCCAATCAGCCCCAGCATTTT. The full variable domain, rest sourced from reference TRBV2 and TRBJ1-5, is EPEVTQTPSHQVTQMGQEVILRCVPISNHLYFYWYRQILGQKVEFLVSFYNNEISEKSEIFDDQFSVERPDGSNFTLKIRSTKLEDSAMYFCASSDMSNQPQHFGDGTRLSIL.

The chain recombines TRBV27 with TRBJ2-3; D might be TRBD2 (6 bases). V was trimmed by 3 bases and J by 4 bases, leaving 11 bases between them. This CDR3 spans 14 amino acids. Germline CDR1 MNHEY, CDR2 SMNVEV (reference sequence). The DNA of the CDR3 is TGTGCCAGCAGTTTGGGGCTAGCGCCAGATACGCAGTATTTT. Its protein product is CASSLGLAPDTQYF.

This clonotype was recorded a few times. CDR3 in amino acids: CASIGALSSEAFF. CDR3 coding DNA: TGTGCCAGCATCGGTGCCTTATCATCTGAAGCTTTCTTT. The chain has TRBV27 and TRBJ1-1; D gene ambiguous. Germline assignment: CDR1 MNHEY and CDR2 SMNVEV (reference sequence). CDR3 size: 13 residues. With 7 bases removed from V and 6 bases from J, the gap between germline ends came to 15 bases.

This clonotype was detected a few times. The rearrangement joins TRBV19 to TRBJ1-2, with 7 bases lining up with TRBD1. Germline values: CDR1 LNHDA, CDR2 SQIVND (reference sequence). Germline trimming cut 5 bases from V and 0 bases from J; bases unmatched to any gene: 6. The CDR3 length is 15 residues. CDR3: CASSPDRWANYGYTF. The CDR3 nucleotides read TGTGCCAGTAGTCCGGACAGGTGGGCTAACTATGGCTACACCTTC.

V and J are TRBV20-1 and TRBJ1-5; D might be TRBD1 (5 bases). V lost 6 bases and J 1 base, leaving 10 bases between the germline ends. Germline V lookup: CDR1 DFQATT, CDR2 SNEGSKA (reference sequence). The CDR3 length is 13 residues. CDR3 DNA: TGCAGTGCATGGGAGGGGAGCAATCAGCCCCAGCATTTT. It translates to CSAWEGSNQPQHF.

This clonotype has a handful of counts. CDR3 loop: CASSLYRNTEAFF. CDR3 coding DNA: TGTGCCAGCAGCTTGTACAGGAACACTGAAGCTTTCTTT. This sequence joins TRBV11-1 and TRBJ1-1; unclear D gene. Germline CDR1 SGHAT, CDR2 FQDESV (reference sequence). Trimming left V 3 bases short and J 1 base short, with 6 bases between. The CDR3 has 13 amino acids.

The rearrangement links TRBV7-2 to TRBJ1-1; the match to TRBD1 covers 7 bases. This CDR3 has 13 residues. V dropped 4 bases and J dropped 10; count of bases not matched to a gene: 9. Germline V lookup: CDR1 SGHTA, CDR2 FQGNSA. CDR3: CASSSDRNGAAFF. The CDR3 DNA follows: TGTGCCAGCAGCTCGGACAGGAACGGGGCAGCTTTCTTT.

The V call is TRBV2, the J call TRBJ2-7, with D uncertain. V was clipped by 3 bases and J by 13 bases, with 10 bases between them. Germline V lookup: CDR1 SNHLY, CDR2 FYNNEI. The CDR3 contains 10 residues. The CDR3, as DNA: TGTGCCAGCAGTGACCCTGGAATCTACTTC. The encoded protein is CASSDPGIYF.

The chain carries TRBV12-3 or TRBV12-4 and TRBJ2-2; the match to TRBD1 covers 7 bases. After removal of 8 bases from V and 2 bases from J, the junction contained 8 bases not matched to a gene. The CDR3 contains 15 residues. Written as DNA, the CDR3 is TGTGCCAGCTTCCGGGACAGTAAAAACACCGGGGAGCTGTTTTTT. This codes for CASFRDSKNTGELFF.

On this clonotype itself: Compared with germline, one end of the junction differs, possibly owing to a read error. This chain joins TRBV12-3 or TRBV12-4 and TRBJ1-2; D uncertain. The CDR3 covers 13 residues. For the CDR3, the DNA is TGTGCCAGCAGAGCCACGGGCGCCTATGGCCACACCTTC. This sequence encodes CASRATGAYGHTF.

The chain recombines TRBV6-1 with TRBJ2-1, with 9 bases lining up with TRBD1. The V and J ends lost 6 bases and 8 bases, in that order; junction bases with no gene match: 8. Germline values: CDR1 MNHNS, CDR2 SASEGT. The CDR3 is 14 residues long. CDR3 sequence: CASSPQGASDEQFF. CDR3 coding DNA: TGTGCCAGCAGCCCACAGGGGGCTAGCGATGAGCAGTTCTTC.

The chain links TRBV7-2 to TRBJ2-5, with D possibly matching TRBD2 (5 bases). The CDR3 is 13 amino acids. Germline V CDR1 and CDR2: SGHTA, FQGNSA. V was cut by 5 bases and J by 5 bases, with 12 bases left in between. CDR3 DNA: TGTGCCAGCAGCCCCGAGAGGAGGGAGACCCAGTACTTC. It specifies CASSPERRETQYF.